The TCR beta chain under discussion was sequenced for a study of shared clonotypes between healthy human individuals. The CDR3 length is 15 residues. The ends were cut back, 0 bases at V and 2 bases at J, with 11 bases in the middle. Looked up from germline, CDR1 is SGDLS and CDR2 is YYNGEE. Clones were read by immunoSEQ multiplex PCR, and TCRdb kept only the in-frame ones, dropping some. The sample shows some 1,900,000 clones, about 95% of them seen only once. Remarks on this clone: What it binds is unknown.

Whole-study findings and limits: Clonotype sharing across donors was expected to vary with sequencing depth.

Positive CCR7 selection of CD45RO-negative cells yielded the naive CD8 cells, and terminally differentiated effector memory CD45RA+ cells were excluded. All donors were Caucasian adults living in Nashville, Tennessee. The receptor was isolated from a man aged 18 to 29 in good health. The genes are TRBV9 and TRBJ2-5; tentative D call: TRBD2 (6 bases). Sequenced sample: naive CD8+ T cells sorted from blood. The CDR3 DNA is TGTGCCAGCAGCGTAGATACGGGGAGGCAAGAGACCCAGTACTTC. This translates into CASSVDTGRQETQYF.